This TCR beta chain was obtained from a study of T cells after yellow fever vaccination. Comment on this clonotype: Its cognate antigen is unknown.

TCRdb passed the 5' RACE reads through MiXCR, listing each CDR3 protein once. The table lists fewer than 650,000 distinct CDR3 sequences, just over 20% of them singletons. Study findings and constraints: Weaker overall, the secondary response nonetheless peaked faster (day 5 versus 15). CD4 and CD8 compartments shared a small share of clonotypes. In FACS-sorted repertoires, abundant clonotypes from the bulk population could appear as contaminants. Most primary-vaccination clones recurred post-booster (just under 98% CD4, around 88% CD8).

Trimming took 4 bases from V and 4 from J; bases not matched to a gene: 7. Looked up from germline, CDR1 is SGDLS and CDR2 is YYNGEE. The CDR3 is 15 amino acids. Sample: PBMCs, taken about 20 days after the first yellow fever vaccination. The chain joins TRBV9 to TRBJ1-4; TRBD1 matches at 7 bases. This receptor was identified in a man aged 18 to 30 who received the YFV17D yellow fever vaccine. The CDR3 loop reads CASSMAGTDNEKLFF. In nucleotides, the CDR3 is TGTGCCAGCAGCATGGCCGGGACAGATAATGAAAAACTGTTTTTT.